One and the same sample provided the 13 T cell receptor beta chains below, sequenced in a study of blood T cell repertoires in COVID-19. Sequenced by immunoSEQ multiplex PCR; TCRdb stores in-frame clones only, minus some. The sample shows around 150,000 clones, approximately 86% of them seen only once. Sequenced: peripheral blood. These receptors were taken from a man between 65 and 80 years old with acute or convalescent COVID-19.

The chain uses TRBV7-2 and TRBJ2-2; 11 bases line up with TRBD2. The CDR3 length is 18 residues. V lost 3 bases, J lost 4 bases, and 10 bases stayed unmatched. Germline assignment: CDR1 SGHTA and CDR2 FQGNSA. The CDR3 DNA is TGTGCCAGCAGCTTTAGGACCCTAGCGGGAGGTGTCACCGGGGAGCTGTTTTTT. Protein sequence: CASSFRTLAGGVTGELFF.

CDR3 in amino acids: CASSPRGTSLTGELFF. The DNA of the CDR3 is TGTGCCAGCAGCCCCCGGGGGACTAGTCTCACCGGGGAGCTGTTTTTT. The chain couples TRBV9 to TRBJ2-2, with 8 bases that match TRBD2. Germline V gives CDR1 SGDLS, CDR2 YYNGEE. The CDR3 contains 16 residues. Trimming removed 4 bases from V and 4 bases from J; junction bases left unmatched: 9.

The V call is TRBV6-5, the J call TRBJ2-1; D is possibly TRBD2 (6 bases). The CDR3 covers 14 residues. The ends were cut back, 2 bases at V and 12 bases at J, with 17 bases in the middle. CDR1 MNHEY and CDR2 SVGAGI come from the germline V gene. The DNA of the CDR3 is TGTGCCAGCAGTTACACGGGACTCAGTTTTTTGCAGTTCTTC. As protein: CASSYTGLSFLQFF.

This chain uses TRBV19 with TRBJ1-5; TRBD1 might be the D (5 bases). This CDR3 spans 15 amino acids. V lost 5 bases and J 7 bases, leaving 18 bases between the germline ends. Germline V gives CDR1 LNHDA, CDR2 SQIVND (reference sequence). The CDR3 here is CASSGAGTVGQPQHF. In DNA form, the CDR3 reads TGTGCCAGTAGTGGCGCGGGGACGGTCGGGCAGCCCCAGCATTTT.

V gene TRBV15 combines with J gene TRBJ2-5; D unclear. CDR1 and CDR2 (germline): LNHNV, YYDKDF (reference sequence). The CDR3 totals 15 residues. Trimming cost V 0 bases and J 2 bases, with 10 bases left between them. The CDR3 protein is CATSRDLGVQETQYF. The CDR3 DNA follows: TGTGCCACCAGCAGAGATCTCGGAGTTCAAGAGACCCAGTACTTC. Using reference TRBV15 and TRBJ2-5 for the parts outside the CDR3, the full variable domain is DAMVIQNPRYQVTQFGKPVTLSCSQTLNHNVMYWYQQKSSQAPKLLFHYYDKDFNNEADTPDNFQSRRPNTSFCFLDIRSPGLGDTAMYLCATSRDLGVQETQYFGPGTRLLVL.

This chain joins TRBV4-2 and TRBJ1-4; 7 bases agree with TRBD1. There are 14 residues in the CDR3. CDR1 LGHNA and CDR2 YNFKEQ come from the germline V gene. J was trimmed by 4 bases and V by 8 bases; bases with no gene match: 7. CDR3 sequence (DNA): TGTGCCAGCGCCGGGACAGTCTTTAATGAAAAACTGTTTTTT. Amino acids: CASAGTVFNEKLFF.

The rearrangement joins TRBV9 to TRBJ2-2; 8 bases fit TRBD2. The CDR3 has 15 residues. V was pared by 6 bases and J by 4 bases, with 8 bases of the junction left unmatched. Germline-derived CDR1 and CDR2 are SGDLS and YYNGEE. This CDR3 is CASNYGGTSTGELFF. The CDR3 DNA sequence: TGTGCCAGCAACTATGGCGGGACTAGCACCGGGGAGCTGTTTTTT.

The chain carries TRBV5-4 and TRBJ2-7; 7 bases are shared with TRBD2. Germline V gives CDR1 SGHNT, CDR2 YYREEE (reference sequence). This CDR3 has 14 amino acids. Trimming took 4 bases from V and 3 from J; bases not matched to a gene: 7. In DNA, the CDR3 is TGTGCCAGCAGCCTTTTCGCGGGAGACTACGAGCAGTACTTC. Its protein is CASSLFAGDYEQYF. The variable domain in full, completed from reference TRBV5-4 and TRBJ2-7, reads ETGVTQSPTHLIKTRGQQVTLRCSSQSGHNTVSWYQQALGQGPQFIFQYYREEENGRGNFPPRFSGLQFPNYSSELNVNALELDDSALYLCASSLFAGDYEQYFGPGTRLTVT.

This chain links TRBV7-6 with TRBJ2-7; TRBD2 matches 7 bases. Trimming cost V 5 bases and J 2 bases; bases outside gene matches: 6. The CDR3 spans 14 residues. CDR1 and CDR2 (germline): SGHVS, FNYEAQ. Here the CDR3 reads CASSTGTTPYEQYF. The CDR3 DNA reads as TGTGCCAGCAGCACTGGGACTACTCCCTACGAGCAGTACTTC.

The CDR3 region is CASSPGTGNTGELFF. CDR3 DNA sequence: TGCGCCAGCAGCCCTGGGACAGGGAACACCGGGGAGCTGTTTTTT. The chain uses TRBV5-1 and TRBJ2-2; the match to TRBD1 covers 8 bases. This CDR3 spans 15 amino acids. Germline CDR1 is SGHRS and CDR2 is YFSETQ. V lost 4 bases and J lost 1; bases outside the gene matches: 3.

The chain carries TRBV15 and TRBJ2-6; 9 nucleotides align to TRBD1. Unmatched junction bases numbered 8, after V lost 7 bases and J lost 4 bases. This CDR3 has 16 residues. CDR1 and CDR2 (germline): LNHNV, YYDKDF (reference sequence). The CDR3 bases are TGTGCCACCATCCCTAGGACAGGGGACGGGGCCAACGTCCTGACTTTC. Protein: CATIPRTGDGANVLTF.

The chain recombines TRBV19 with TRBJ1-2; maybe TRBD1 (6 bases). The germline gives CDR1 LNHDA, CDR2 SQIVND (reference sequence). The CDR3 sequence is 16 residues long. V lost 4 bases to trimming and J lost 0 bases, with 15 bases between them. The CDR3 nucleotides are TGTGCCAGTAGTACCGGACAGATACCTCCTAACTATGGCTACACCTTC. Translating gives CASSTGQIPPNYGYTF.

The DNA of the CDR3 is TGTGCCAGCAGCTTGGGAGGGGCTGCTCGGCCAGCGGGAGTCACCGGGGAGCTGTTTTTT. It is translated as CASSLGGAARPAGVTGELFF. The rearrangement joins TRBV7-8 to TRBJ2-2; 8 nucleotides match TRBD2. The CDR3 contains 20 residues. Germline trimming cut 3 bases from V and 4 bases from J; bases unmatched to any gene: 19. Germline V lookup: CDR1 SGHVS, CDR2 FQNEAQ.